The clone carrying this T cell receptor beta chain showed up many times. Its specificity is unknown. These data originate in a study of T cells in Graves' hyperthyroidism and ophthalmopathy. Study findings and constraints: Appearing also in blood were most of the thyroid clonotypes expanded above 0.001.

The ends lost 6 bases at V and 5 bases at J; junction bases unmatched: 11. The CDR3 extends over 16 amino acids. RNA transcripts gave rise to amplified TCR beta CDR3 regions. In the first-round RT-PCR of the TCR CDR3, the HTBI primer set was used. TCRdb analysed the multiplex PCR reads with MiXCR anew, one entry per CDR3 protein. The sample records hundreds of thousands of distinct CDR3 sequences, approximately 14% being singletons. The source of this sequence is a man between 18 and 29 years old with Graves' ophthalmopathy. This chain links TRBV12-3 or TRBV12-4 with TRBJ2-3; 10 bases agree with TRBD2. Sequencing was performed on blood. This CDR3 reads CASSPGKSGGVDTQYF. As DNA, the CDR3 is TGTGCCAGCAGCCCGGGCAAGAGCGGGGGGGTAGATACGCAGTATTTT.